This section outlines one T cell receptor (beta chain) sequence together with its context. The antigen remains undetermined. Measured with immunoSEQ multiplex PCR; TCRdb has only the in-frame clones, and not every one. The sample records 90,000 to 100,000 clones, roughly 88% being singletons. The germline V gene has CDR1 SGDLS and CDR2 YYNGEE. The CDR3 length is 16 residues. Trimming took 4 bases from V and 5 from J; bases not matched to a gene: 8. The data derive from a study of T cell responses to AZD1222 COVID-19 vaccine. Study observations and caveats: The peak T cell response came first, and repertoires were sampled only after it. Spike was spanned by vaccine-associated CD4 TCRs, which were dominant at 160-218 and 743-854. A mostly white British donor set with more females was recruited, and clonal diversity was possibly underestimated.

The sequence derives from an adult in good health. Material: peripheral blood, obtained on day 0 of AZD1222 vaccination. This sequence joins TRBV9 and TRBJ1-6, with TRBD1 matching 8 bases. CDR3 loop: CASSKGQGTDNSPLHF. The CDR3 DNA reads TGTGCCAGCAGCAAAGGACAGGGCACCGATAATTCACCCCTCCACTTT.